These 2 T cell receptor beta chains share one sample of origin, sequenced in a study of blood T cell repertoires in COVID-19. Only in-frame clones appear in the TCRdb table, and some are missing; sequencing was by immunoSEQ multiplex PCR. Of approximately 310,000 clones listed, more than 75% are singletons. Sample: peripheral blood. All receptors come from a woman aged 45-59 years who had recovered from COVID-19.

The gene calls are TRBV27 and TRBJ1-5; D unresolved. Per the germline V gene, CDR1 is MNHEY and CDR2 is SMNVEV (reference sequence). The CDR3 length is 13 residues. V lost 5 bases, J lost 2 bases, and 7 bases lay in between. CDR3 DNA: TGTGCCAGCAGTGCGCAGGGCAATCAGCCCCAGCATTTT. Translated: CASSAQGNQPQHF.

The chain is built from TRBV7-6 and TRBJ2-3; D remains unclear. In germline, CDR1 is SGHVS, CDR2 FNYEAQ. With 6 bases removed from V and 3 bases from J, the gap between germline ends came to 10 bases. The CDR3 contains 13 residues. The CDR3 sequence is CASRGWSTDTQYF. For the CDR3, the DNA is TGTGCCAGCAGGGGTTGGAGTACAGATACGCAGTATTTT.